These 31 T cell receptor beta chains share one sample of origin, sequenced in a study of blood T cell repertoires in COVID-19. This table comes from immunoSEQ multiplex PCR, and its TCRdb copy is limited to in-frame clones, with some not included. The sample includes roughly 260,000 clones, roughly nine tenths of them seen just once. Sequences were obtained from PBMCs or T cells enriched from blood (not recorded which). The receptors derive from a human donor in a cohort exposed to, infected with or recovered from COVID-19 (not recorded which). The donor label of this sample is uncertain.

The chain links TRBV7-9 to TRBJ1-6; TRBD1 is a possible D gene (5 bases). The V gene's germline CDR1 is SEHNR and CDR2 FQNEAQ (reference sequence). CDR3 length equals 14 residues. Trimming removed 8 bases from V and 8 bases from J, with 16 bases in between. CDR3 sequence: CASSLGGDDSPLHF. The CDR3 nucleotides read TGTGCCAGCTCCCTGGGGGGGGATGATTCACCCCTCCACTTT. The variable domain in full, completed from reference TRBV7-9 and TRBJ1-6, reads DTGVSQNPRHKITKRGQNVTFRCDPISEHNRLYWYRQTLGQGPEFLTYFQNEAQLEKSRLLSDRFSAERPKGSFSTLEIQRTEQGDSAMYLCASSLGGDDSPLHFGNGTRLTVT.

CDR3 sequence: CASSPGHDRSNYGYTF. DNA of the CDR3: TGTGCCAGCAGCCCCGGACACGACCGGAGTAACTATGGCTACACCTTC. The V and J genes are TRBV7-2 and TRBJ1-2, with D perhaps TRBD1 (5 bases). Per the germline V gene, CDR1 is SGHTA and CDR2 is FQGNSA. CDR3 length equals 16 residues. With 5 bases removed from V and 1 base from J, the gap between germline ends came to 17 bases.

This clone was detected only a few times. The rearrangement links TRBV7-3 to TRBJ1-2; perhaps TRBD1 as D (6 bases). V gave up 6 bases and J gave up 7 bases, with 15 bases separating them. The CDR3 is 13 amino acids. Germline CDR1 and CDR2: SGHTA and FQGTGA. CDR3 in amino acids: CASSSRGGIGYTF. CDR3 DNA: TGTGCCAGCAGTTCTAGGGGGGGCATTGGCTACACCTTC.

The genes are TRBV6-5 and TRBJ2-3; 11 positions agree with TRBD1. The CDR3 is 15 residues long. The junction had 6 bases not matched to a gene; V was cut back by 6 bases and J by 4 bases. In germline, CDR1 is MNHEY, CDR2 SVGAGI. The CDR3 protein is CASRDRGRIADTQYF. The CDR3 coding sequence is TGTGCCAGCAGGGACAGGGGGCGAATCGCAGATACGCAGTATTTT.

This chain links TRBV3-1 (or the pseudogene TRBV3-2) with TRBJ2-3; D is possibly TRBD2 (6 bases). Trimming took 0 bases from V and 8 from J, leaving 9 bases between them. From germline, CDR1 is LGHDT and CDR2 YNNKEL (reference sequence). This CDR3 is built from 13 residues. The CDR3 bases are TGTGCCAGCAGCCAAGATAGCGGAGCTACGCAGTATTTT. Encoded protein: CASSQDSGATQYF.

This chain uses TRBV3-1 (or the pseudogene TRBV3-2) with TRBJ1-5, with D perhaps TRBD1 (6 bases). Trimming took off 3 bases at V and 2 bases at J, with 8 bases between the two ends. Looked up from germline, CDR1 is LGHDT and CDR2 is YNNKEL (reference sequence). The CDR3 length is 14 residues. The CDR3 coding sequence is TGTGCCAGCAGCCAGGACAGTGGCAATCAGCCCCAGCATTTT. Protein: CASSQDSGNQPQHF.

This clone was counted only a few times. The CDR3 is CASSWSGAGELFF. The CDR3 DNA reads TGTGCCAGCAGTTGGTCGGGAGCCGGGGAGCTGTTTTTT. This sequence joins TRBV12-3 or TRBV12-4 and TRBJ2-2, with D possibly TRBD2 on 6 matching bases. V lost 4 bases to trimming and J lost 6 bases, with 9 bases between them. This CDR3 contains 13 residues.

This clone was observed a single time. The V gene is TRBV18, the J gene TRBJ2-7; D might be TRBD2 (5 bases). V lost 2 bases, J lost 5 bases, and 7 bases lay in between. CDR1 is KGHSH, CDR2 LQKENI, per germline. The CDR3 length is 12 residues. The DNA for the CDR3 is TGTGCCAGCTCACCAACGAGGGACGAGCAGTACTTC. This sequence encodes CASSPTRDEQYF.

This sequence joins TRBV15 and TRBJ1-2, with D hard to call. Per germline, CDR1 LNHNV and CDR2 YYDKDF (reference sequence). The V end was cut by 0 bases, the J end by 2 bases, with 4 bases between. This CDR3 is 13 amino acids long. The CDR3 spells CATSRDLNYGYTF. For the CDR3, the DNA is TGTGCCACCAGCAGAGACCTAAACTATGGCTACACCTTC.

This clone was observed a single time. V usage is TRBV9 and J usage is TRBJ2-4, with TRBD1 identical over 8 bases. The J segment lost 0 bases and the V segment lost 3 bases, leaving 14 bases of the junction unmatched. This CDR3 region has 19 residues. The V gene's germline CDR1 is SGDLS and CDR2 YYNGEE. CDR3 residues: CASSARPGTGSGAKNIQYF. In DNA, the CDR3 is TGTGCCAGCAGCGCCCGTCCCGGGACAGGTTCAGGAGCCAAAAACATTCAGTACTTC.

The genes are TRBV7-9 and TRBJ1-4; 8 bases map to TRBD1. V lost 2 bases to trimming and J lost 4 bases; unmatched junction nucleotides: 9. The germline V gene encodes CDR1 SEHNR and CDR2 FQNEAQ (reference sequence). The CDR3 is 17 residues long. CDR3 bases: TGTGCCAGCAGCTTACGGGGGACAGGAGACTATAATGAAAAACTGTTTTTT. Protein sequence: CASSLRGTGDYNEKLFF. Full variable domain (rest looked up from reference TRBV7-9 and TRBJ1-4): DTGVSQNPRHKITKRGQNVTFRCDPISEHNRLYWYRQTLGQGPEFLTYFQNEAQLEKSRLLSDRFSAERPKGSFSTLEIQRTEQGDSAMYLCASSLRGTGDYNEKLFFGSGTQLSVL.

The CDR3 spells CASGVRAGWNGYTF. CDR3 sequence (DNA): TGTGCCAGCGGGGTGAGGGCTGGATGGAATGGCTACACCTTC. The chain joins TRBV2 to TRBJ1-2; D remains ambiguous. The V gene's germline CDR1 is SNHLY and CDR2 FYNNEI. V was clipped by 8 bases and J by 6 bases, with 19 bases between them. This CDR3 region has 14 residues.

The rearrangement links TRBV4-2 to TRBJ1-2; the match to TRBD1 covers 8 bases. The junction had 5 bases not matched to a gene; V was cut back by 0 bases and J by 5 bases. The CDR3 is 15 amino acids. CDR1 is LGHNA and CDR2 is YNFKEQ in the germline V gene. CDR3 bases: TGTGCCAGCAGCCAAGATAGGCAGGGGGCTTATGGCTACACCTTC. Translated: CASSQDRQGAYGYTF.

The genes are TRBV4-1 and TRBJ1-1; D unresolved. V lost 0 bases to trimming and J lost 1 base, with 9 bases between them. This CDR3 is built from 15 residues. The germline CDR1 and CDR2 sequences are MGHRA and YSYEKL. This chain's CDR3 is CASSQDNSRNTEAFF. The DNA of the CDR3 is TGCGCCAGCAGCCAAGATAATTCGCGGAACACTGAAGCTTTCTTT.

This CDR3 reads CASGDRGHNSPLHF. The CDR3 nucleotides are TGTGCCAGCGGGGACAGGGGGCATAATTCACCCCTCCACTTT. The chain couples TRBV2 to TRBJ1-6; 12 positions agree with TRBD1. Germline V gene data show CDR1 as SNHLY and CDR2 as FYNNEI. V lost 8 bases, J lost 5 bases, and 1 base stayed unmatched. This CDR3 contains 14 residues.

The J gene is TRBJ1-5, the V gene TRBV5-5; 11 bases align to TRBD1. The CDR3 runs to 14 residues. V gave up 4 bases and J gave up 7 bases; unmatched junction bases: 4. Germline CDR1 SGHKS, CDR2 YYEKEE (reference sequence). The CDR3 region has the DNA TGTGCCAGCAGCGCCGGGACAGGGGGACAGCCCCAGCATTTT. As protein: CASSAGTGGQPQHF.

The rearrangement joins TRBV10-3 to TRBJ2-1; 10 bases agree with TRBD2. The J segment lost 5 bases and the V segment lost 6 bases, leaving 7 bases of the junction unmatched. CDR1 and CDR2 from the germline V gene are ENHRY and SYGVKD. The CDR3 spans 15 residues. CDR3: CAISFLAGANNEQFF. The CDR3 DNA reads as TGTGCCATCAGCTTTCTAGCGGGGGCCAACAATGAGCAGTTCTTC.

V usage is TRBV11-2 and J usage is TRBJ2-7; 13 bases align to TRBD2. Germline CDR1 SGHAT, CDR2 FQNNGV. With 5 bases clipped from V and 4 bases from J, the junction kept 5 bases outside the gene matches. This CDR3 has 15 amino acids. In nucleotides, the CDR3 is TGTGCCAGCAGCGTAACTAGCGGGGGGGCTTACGAGCAGTACTTC. Translated: CASSVTSGGAYEQYF.

The gene calls are TRBV18 and TRBJ1-1, with D possibly matching TRBD1 (5 bases). Trimming removed 3 bases from V and 8 bases from J, with 19 bases in between. The CDR3 totals 15 residues. From germline, CDR1 is KGHSH and CDR2 LQKENI. In DNA, the CDR3 is TGTGCCAGCTCACCCCCCGTGGCAGGGCCAAGGGAAGCTTTCTTT. It yields the protein CASSPPVAGPREAFF.

In the case of this clone: The same CDR3 can be traced to other DNA sequences in this sample. The J gene is TRBJ1-4, the V gene TRBV19; 10 nucleotides match TRBD1. Germline trimming cut 5 bases from V and 6 bases from J; bases unmatched to any gene: 6. This CDR3 has 15 residues. CDR1 and CDR2 from the germline V gene are LNHDA and SQIVND (reference sequence). CDR3 protein: CASSGWTGGDEKLFF. In DNA, the CDR3 is TGTGCCAGTAGTGGATGGACAGGGGGTGATGAAAAACTGTTTTTT.

The V call is TRBV30, the J call TRBJ1-3, with D perhaps matching TRBD1 (6 bases). With 2 bases removed from V and 2 bases from J, the gap between germline ends came to 16 bases. There are 16 residues in the CDR3. Germline values: CDR1 GTSNPN, CDR2 SVGIG (reference sequence). The CDR3 DNA sequence: TGTGCCTGGAGTAGGCGGACAGACGTCCCTGGAAACACCATATATTTT. It translates to CAWSRRTDVPGNTIYF.

V and J are TRBV5-8 and TRBJ2-3, with TRBD2 identical over 9 bases. From germline, CDR1 is SGHTS and CDR2 YDEGEE. V was pared by 4 bases and J by 1 base, with 7 bases of the junction left unmatched. The CDR3 sequence is 16 residues long. CDR3 protein: CASSHARTSGTDTQYF. The CDR3 DNA follows: TGTGCCAGCAGCCACGCGAGGACTAGCGGCACAGATACGCAGTATTTT. Full variable domain (remainder filled in from reference TRBV5-8 and TRBJ2-3): EAGVTQSPTHLIKTRGQQATLRCSPISGHTSVYWYQQALGLGLQFLLWYDEGEERNRGNFPPRFSGRQFPNYSSELNVNALELEDSALYLCASSHARTSGTDTQYFGPGTRLTVL.

The V call is TRBV5-4, the J call TRBJ1-2; 10 positions agree with TRBD1. The V and J ends lost 0 bases and 3 bases, in that order; junction bases with no gene match: 11. The CDR3 contains 18 residues. Germline V CDR1 and CDR2: SGHNT, YYREEE (reference sequence). The CDR3 DNA reads TGTGCCAGCAGCTTGGCCTTTCCGGAAGGACAGGGGGACTATGGCTACACCTTC. It translates to CASSLAFPEGQGDYGYTF.

This clone was picked up a small number of times. This chain's CDR3 is CAWFLLRGRNTEAFF. Written as DNA, the CDR3 is TGTGCCTGGTTCTTACTCAGGGGCCGGAACACTGAAGCTTTCTTT. The chain is built from TRBV30 and TRBJ1-1; D is perhaps TRBD1 (6 bases). The CDR3 sequence is 15 residues long. Trimming took off 5 bases at V and 1 base at J, with 17 bases between the two ends. The V gene's germline CDR1 is GTSNPN and CDR2 SVGIG (reference sequence). The whole variable domain, remainder taken from reference TRBV30 and TRBJ1-1, is SQTIHQWPATLVQPVGSPLSLECTVEGTSNPNLYWYRQAAGRGLQLLFYSVGIGQISSEVPQNLSASRPQDRQFILSSKKLLLSDSGFYLCAWFLLRGRNTEAFFGQGTRLTVV.

This clone was counted once. The chain uses TRBV9 and TRBJ1-2, with 10 bases aligning to TRBD1. This CDR3 is built from 14 residues. CDR1 SGDLS and CDR2 YYNGEE come from the germline V gene. Unmatched junction bases numbered 9, after V lost 5 bases and J lost 8 bases. The CDR3 here is CASRATGQGTGYTF. CDR3 coding DNA: TGTGCCAGCAGAGCAACGGGACAGGGGACGGGCTACACCTTC.

The rearrangement links TRBV6-5 to TRBJ2-7; possible D gene TRBD1, 6 bases. CDR1 MNHEY and CDR2 SVGAGI come from the germline V gene. The CDR3 contains 15 residues. The ends were cut back, 0 bases at V and 1 base at J, with 10 bases in the middle. For the CDR3, the DNA is TGTGCCAGCAGTTACTCAGGGCAGGGGTCCTACGAGCAGTACTTC. Translating gives CASSYSGQGSYEQYF.

The chain has TRBV7-2 and TRBJ2-3; TRBD1 is a possible D gene (6 bases). Germline values: CDR1 SGHTA, CDR2 FQGNSA. This CDR3 region has 16 residues. V lost 0 bases to trimming and J lost 4 bases, with 14 bases between them. This CDR3 is CASSLAPRQGSDTQYF. CDR3 sequence (DNA): TGTGCCAGCAGCTTAGCGCCCCGGCAGGGGTCAGATACGCAGTATTTT.

The chain employs TRBV9 and TRBJ2-1, with TRBD1 matching over 11 bases. This CDR3 has 15 residues. Trimming took 4 bases from V and 8 from J; bases not matched to a gene: 8. Germline V lookup: CDR1 SGDLS, CDR2 YYNGEE. The CDR3 nucleotides read TGTGCCAGCAGCCCGAAGGGGGGACAGGGGGATGAGCAGTTCTTC. It codes for CASSPKGGQGDEQFF.

The chain couples TRBV5-1 to TRBJ2-7; D possibly corresponds to TRBD1 (5 bases). Germline V gene sequence: CDR1 SGHRS, CDR2 YFSETQ. V lost 4 bases and J lost 5, with 10 bases in between. The CDR3 sequence is 12 residues long. CDR3: CASSVTVHEQYF. Here the CDR3 DNA reads TGCGCCAGCAGCGTGACAGTCCACGAGCAGTACTTC.

The rearrangement uses TRBV30 and TRBJ1-3; D unclear. The CDR3 extends over 14 amino acids. Trimming took 1 base from V and 0 from J, leaving 7 bases between them. Germline assignment: CDR1 GTSNPN and CDR2 SVGIG (reference sequence). The CDR3 coding sequence is TGTGCCTGGAGTGCCTCAGTCTCTGGAAACACCATATATTTT. Translated: CAWSASVSGNTIYF. The variable domain in full, with the rest retrieved from reference TRBV30 and TRBJ1-3, is SQTIHQWPATLVQPVGSPLSLECTVEGTSNPNLYWYRQAAGRGLQLLFYSVGIGQISSEVPQNLSASRPQDRQFILSSKKLLLSDSGFYLCAWSASVSGNTIYFGEGSWLTVV.

This rearrangement joins TRBV10-3 to TRBJ2-5; D gene unclear. Germline CDR1 is ENHRY and CDR2 is SYGVKD. Trimming cost V 9 bases and J 2 bases, with 7 bases left between them. There are 11 residues in the CDR3. The CDR3 reads CAILVQETQYF. The CDR3 coding sequence is TGTGCCATACTGGTTCAAGAGACCCAGTACTTC.